This is a list of T cell receptor beta chains from one sample in a study of cytomegalovirus exposure and HLA in healthy donors. Repertoires were generated with immunoSEQ multiplex PCR, while TCRdb's copy carries only in-frame clones and drops some. The table has around 190,000 clones, approximately 86% seen once; the top ten hold more than 1%. The sequenced sample was PBMCs. These receptors all stem from a boy between 2 and 10 years old in good health and CMV-seronegative. The CDR3 runs from the conserved cysteine through the conserved F or W. The D gene is left open where the match is weak. Some rows have no size entry. The others give once, few or many, or a class for an expanded clone.

D gene	V gene	J gene	clone size	CDR3 DNA	CDR3 protein
TRBD2	TRBV4-2	TRBJ2-2	few	TGTGCCAGCCGAGGGGAGGGAGGGAAAACCGGGGAGCTGTTTTTT	CASRGEGGKTGELFF
NA	TRBV28	TRBJ2-2	once	TGTGCCAGCAGTTTATCGGGGGCCGGGGAGCTGTTTTTT	CASSLSGAGELFF
TRBD1	TRBV19	TRBJ1-5	NA	TGTGCCAGTAGTATCGGGACAGGGTTTCAGCCCCAGCATTTT	CASSIGTGFQPQHF
TRBD2	TRBV5-1	TRBJ2-3	NA	TGCGCCAGCAGCTTGGCCGGGGGGGGTGCAGATACGCAGTATTTT	CASSLAGGGADTQYF
TRBD1	TRBV6-5	TRBJ2-7	NA	TGTGCCAGCAGTTACCAGGACAGGGAAGCCTACGAGCAGTACTTC	CASSYQDREAYEQYF
TRBD1	TRBV23-1	TRBJ2-7	NA	TGCGCCAGCAGTCACAAACAGGGGGGGCAGTACTTC	CASSHKQGGQYF
NA	TRBV15	TRBJ2-7	NA	TGTGCCACCAGCAGAGCTCCAGAGGCGCGGTACGAGCAGTACTTC	CATSRAPEARYEQYF
TRBD2	TRBV5-1	TRBJ2-1	NA	TGCGCCAGCAGCTTGGAGTGGACTAGCGGGAGTCCTTTGGTTGAGCAGTTCTTC	CASSLEWTSGSPLVEQFF
NA	TRBV7-9	TRBJ2-3	NA	TGTGCCAGCAGCTCTCGAGCGGCTAGCACAGATACGCAGTATTTT	CASSSRAASTDTQYF
NA	TRBV6-5	TRBJ1-6	NA	TGTGCCAGCAGTTACTCTAGTAATGTCGGTTCACCCCTCCACTTT	CASSYSSNVGSPLHF
TRBD2	TRBV10-1	TRBJ2-5	NA	TGCGCCAGCTCCCGGGGACTAGAAGAGACCCAGTACTTC	CASSRGLEETQYF
NA	TRBV18	TRBJ2-7	NA	TGTGCCAGCTCACCTTCCCTATCCTACGAGCAGTACTTC	CASSPSLSYEQYF
TRBD1	TRBV19	TRBJ1-6	NA	TGTGCCAGTACCGGGACAGATATTTCACCCCTCCACTTT	CASTGTDISPLHF
TRBD2	TRBV27	TRBJ2-3	NA	TGTGCCAGCAGTCTTCGTAGCGGGAGGGCCGGGACAGATACGCAGTATTTT	CASSLRSGRAGTDTQYF
NA	TRBV28	TRBJ2-1	NA	TGTGCCAGCAGAACGCGGTACAATGAGCAGTTCTTC	CASRTRYNEQFF
TRBD2	TRBV14	TRBJ2-3	NA	TGTGCCAGCAGCCAAGATGTTGCGGGAGGGCCTAGCACAGATACGCAGTATTTT	CASSQDVAGGPSTDTQYF
TRBD1	TRBV5-1	TRBJ2-5	NA	TGCGCCAGCAGCTTGGCCCGTGGACAGGGGGCCGGGACCCAGTACTTC	CASSLARGQGAGTQYF
TRBD2	TRBV5-1	TRBJ2-5	NA	TGCGCCAGCAGCTTGGGAACTAGCGGGAGTGAGACCCAGTACTTC	CASSLGTSGSETQYF
NA	TRBV6-6	TRBJ2-5	NA	TGTGCCAGCACCAACATCCAGGGGGGTGAGACCCAGTACTTC	CASTNIQGGETQYF
NA	TRBV5-1	TRBJ2-1	NA	TGCGCCAGCAGCCTCTTATATAGCTCCTACAATGAGCAGTTCTTC	CASSLLYSSYNEQFF
NA	TRBV5-1	TRBJ1-2	NA	TGCGCCAGCAGCTTGCCCATTCCTTTGCGGAGGTGGGATGGCTACACCTTC	CASSLPIPLRRWDGYTF
TRBD1	TRBV7-9	TRBJ2-1	NA	TGTTCCAGCAGCTTAATTTCGCGACAGGGAAGGAATGAGCAGTTCTTC	CSSSLISRQGRNEQFF
NA	TRBV6-1	TRBJ2-5	NA	TGTGCCAGCAGTAGGGGTGGGGAGACCCAGTACTTC	CASSRGGETQYF
NA	TRBV7-9	TRBJ2-7	NA	TGTTCCAGCAGCTCGGGGACCTACGAGCAGTACTTC	CSSSSGTYEQYF
NA	TRBV27	TRBJ2-1	NA	TGTGCCAGCAGCCCAAAATCCCGACGCGGTGAGCAGTTCTTC	CASSPKSRRGEQFF
TRBD2	TRBV2	TRBJ2-3	NA	TGTGCCAGCAAAAGCATGCGGGGGGGCACAGATACGCAGTATTTT	CASKSMRGGTDTQYF
TRBD1	TRBV7-3	TRBJ2-3	NA	TGTGCCAGCAGCTTACCAGGGGGTCTGGATACGCAGTATTTT	CASSLPGGLDTQYF
NA	TRBV6-1	TRBJ2-5	NA	TGTGCCAGCAGTGAAGCGCAGGCAGGGATGTCAGAGACCCAGTACTTC	CASSEAQAGMSETQYF
TRBD1	TRBV28	TRBJ2-4	once	TGTGCCAGCACCGGACAGGGGATCCTTTTAGCCAAAAACATTCAGTACTTC	CASTGQGILLAKNIQYF
TRBD2	TRBV4-1	TRBJ2-7	NA	TGCGCCAGCACCCCAACTACTAGCGGGGGCTACGAGCAGTACTTC	CASTPTTSGGYEQYF
TRBD2	TRBV6-6	TRBJ2-7	NA	TGTGCCAGCAGTTACACGATCGGGGGGGACGAGCAGTACTTC	CASSYTIGGDEQYF
TRBD2	TRBV2	TRBJ2-7	NA	TGTGCCAGCAGTGCAGGGACTACAAAAACATCTTCCTACGAGCAGTACTTC	CASSAGTTKTSSYEQYF
TRBD1	TRBV7-9	TRBJ1-6	NA	TGTGCCAGCAGCTTAGAGGAGTCAGGGGGCGCGGGCTATAATTCACCCCTCCACTTT	CASSLEESGGAGYNSPLHF
TRBD2	TRBV28	TRBJ2-7	NA	TGTGCCAGCAGTTTGACTAGCGGGAGTAGGTATAGTGAGCAGTACTTC	CASSLTSGSRYSEQYF
NA	TRBV6-1	TRBJ2-7	NA	TGTGCCAGCAGTGAATTAGTCCTTGGGCAGGGCGCCTACGAGCAGTACTTC	CASSELVLGQGAYEQYF
NA	TRBV14	TRBJ1-3	NA	TGTGCCAGCAGCCAAGCTTGGGGGCTTGGAAACACCATATATTTT	CASSQAWGLGNTIYF
NA	TRBV15	TRBJ2-2	NA	TGTGCCACCAAGGGCAGGGCGACAAGGGACACCGGGGAGCTGTTTTTT	CATKGRATRDTGELFF
NA	TRBV27	TRBJ2-7	NA	TGTGCCAGCAGTTCAGGGAAAACGGCCTACGAGCAGTACTTC	CASSSGKTAYEQYF
TRBD2	TRBV5-1	TRBJ2-7	NA	TGCGCCAGCAGCTATAGGACTAGCGGGGTTCTCTACGAGCAGTACTTC	CASSYRTSGVLYEQYF
NA	TRBV6-1	TRBJ2-5	NA	TGTGCCAGCAGTGAGATCAGGGGCCATGAGACCCAGTACTTC	CASSEIRGHETQYF
NA	TRBV9	TRBJ1-4	few	TGTGCCAGCAGCGAGGCTCCCGACAGGTCCGAAAAACTGTTTTTT	CASSEAPDRSEKLFF
NA	TRBV7-9	TRBJ2-5	NA	TGTTCCAGCAGCTCCGGTCGAGAGACCCAGTACTTC	CSSSSGRETQYF
TRBD1	TRBV29-1	TRBJ2-5	NA	TGCAGCGTTCCAGGGGGCGACCAAGAGACCCAGTACTTC	CSVPGGDQETQYF
NA	TRBV27	TRBJ2-3	NA	TGTGCCAGCAGTTTACTCCGCGCGGCAGATACGCAGTATTTT	CASSLLRAADTQYF
TRBD1	TRBV27	TRBJ1-6	NA	TGTGCCAGCAGTTTATTCTCCAGACAGGGAAGTAATTCACCCCTCCACTTT	CASSLFSRQGSNSPLHF
TRBD2	TRBV6-5	TRBJ2-1	once	TGTGCCAGCAGCGGACTAGCGGGAGAGGGGGAGCAGTTCTTC	CASSGLAGEGEQFF
NA	TRBV6-5	TRBJ1-5	few	TGTGCCAGCAACTTCAGGAATCAGCCCCAGCATTTT	CASNFRNQPQHF
TRBD2	TRBV4-2	TRBJ2-5	NA	TGTGCCAGCAGCCAAGTGCGGGGGACCCAAGAGACCCAGTACTTC	CASSQVRGTQETQYF
NA	TRBV21-1	TRBJ1-5	NA	TGTGCCAGCAGCAAAGGGACAGGGAATCAGCCCCAGCATTTT	CASSKGTGNQPQHF
NA	TRBV7-9	TRBJ2-7	once	TGTTCCAGCAGCTTAGAAGGGAGGACCCCTACTCATAACGAGCAGTACTTC	CSSSLEGRTPTHNEQYF
NA	TRBV27	TRBJ2-7	NA	TGTGCCAGCAGCTTAGGGGCAACGACCTTCGGGGAGCAGTACTTC	CASSLGATTFGEQYF
NA	TRBV2	TRBJ1-5	NA	TGTGCCAGCAGCGTGGGGCTCGGCCAGCCCCAGCATTTT	CASSVGLGQPQHF
NA	TRBV5-1	TRBJ1-4	NA	TGCGCCAGCAGCTTGGCCACAACACACAGGGACCCTAATGAAAAACTGTTTTTT	CASSLATTHRDPNEKLFF
TRBD2	TRBV6-6	TRBJ2-1	NA	TGTGCCAGCAAGCGGGAGGGCCTAAATGAGCAGTTCTTC	CASKREGLNEQFF
TRBD1	TRBV15	TRBJ2-5	NA	TGTGCCACCAGCACCGGGACAGGGTGGGGAGAGACCCAGTACTTC	CATSTGTGWGETQYF